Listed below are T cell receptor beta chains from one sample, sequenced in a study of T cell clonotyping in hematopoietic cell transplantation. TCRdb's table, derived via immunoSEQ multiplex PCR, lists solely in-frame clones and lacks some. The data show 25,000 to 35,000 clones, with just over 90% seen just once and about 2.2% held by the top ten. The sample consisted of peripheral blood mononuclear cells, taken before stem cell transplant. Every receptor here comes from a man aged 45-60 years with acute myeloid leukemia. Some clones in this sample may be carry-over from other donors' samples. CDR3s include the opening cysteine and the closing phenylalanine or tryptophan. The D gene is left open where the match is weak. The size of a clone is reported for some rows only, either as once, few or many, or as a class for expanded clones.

TGTGCCAGCAGTAGGGGACAGGCAACCTCTGGAAACACCATATATTTT,CASSRGQATSGNTIYF,TRBV5-4,.,TRBD1,TRBJ1-3
TGTGCCAGCAGCTTTACACAGGGTTCCGAGCAGTACTTC,CASSFTQGSEQYF,TRBV11-2,.,.,TRBJ2-7
TGCGCCAGCACCCGATGGGGTGGGCGGGAGAGTAAAAATGAGCAGTTCTTC,CASTRWGGRESKNEQFF,TRBV4-1,.,TRBD2,TRBJ2-1
TGTGCCTGGAGTGTGAGGACCGACACTGAAGCTTTCTTT,CAWSVRTDTEAFF,TRBV30,.,.,TRBJ1-1
TGTGCCAGCTCACCATCCGCCGGGGAAAGTGGCTACACCTTC,CASSPSAGESGYTF,TRBV18,.,.,TRBJ1-2
TGTGCCAGCAGCCCCAAAGGGGGAGCGGGGGGCTACAATGAGCAGTTCTTC,CASSPKGGAGGYNEQFF,TRBV7-9,.,TRBD2,TRBJ2-1
TGTGCCAGCAGTTTAGGACTAGAAAAACTGTTTTTT,CASSLGLEKLFF,TRBV28,once,.,TRBJ1-4
TGTGCCAGCAGCTTGACAGGGTATGGCTCCTACGAGCAGTACTTC,CASSLTGYGSYEQYF,TRBV7-2,once,TRBD1,TRBJ2-7
TGTGCCTGGAGGGCCCGGACAGCGAACACCGGGGAGCTGTTTTTT,CAWRARTANTGELFF,TRBV30,.,.,TRBJ2-2
TGTGCCAGTAGTAGCGGACAATTTGTCTACACCTTC,CASSSGQFVYTF,TRBV19,few,.,TRBJ1-2
TGTGCCAGCAGCTTACGAGGGGCGAACACCGGGGAGCTGTTTTTT,CASSLRGANTGELFF,TRBV7-9,.,.,TRBJ2-2
TGCGCCAGCAGCTTGGTCGGAATGAACACTGAAGCTTTCTTT,CASSLVGMNTEAFF,TRBV5-1,.,.,TRBJ1-1
TGCGCCAGCAGCTTGGACCGGGATACAAACTATGGCTACACCTTC,CASSLDRDTNYGYTF,TRBV5-1,.,.,TRBJ1-2
TGTGCCAGCAGCCGGGGATCCTTTTACACCTTC,CASSRGSFYTF,TRBV14,.,.,TRBJ1-2
TGTGCCAGCAGCTTAAGTCCCCGCCCCAGCACAGATACGCAGTATTTT,CASSLSPRPSTDTQYF,TRBV13,once,.,TRBJ2-3
TGTGCCAGCCGCTACCCCGTTCGTGGCTACACCTTC,CASRYPVRGYTF,TRBV19,.,.,TRBJ1-2
TGCGCCAGCAGTGAAGGGGCAGTAGGCAATCAGCCCCAGCATTTT,CASSEGAVGNQPQHF,TRBV10-2,.,.,TRBJ1-5
TGTGCCAGCAGCTTAGATAGCGGGAGGAGAAACATTCAGTACTTC,CASSLDSGRRNIQYF,TRBV7-2,.,TRBD2,TRBJ2-4
TGTGCCAGCAGCCCGGAGTGGGGGAAGCTTGACACAGATACGCAGTATTTT,CASSPEWGKLDTDTQYF,TRBV5-6,.,.,TRBJ2-3
TGCAGCGTTGAACCCGGGGAGGGCTACGAGCAGTACTTC,CSVEPGEGYEQYF,TRBV29-1,.,TRBD2,TRBJ2-7
TGTGCCAGTAGTTGGAAGGGGGCGGGAAATCAGCCCCAGCATTTT,CASSWKGAGNQPQHF,TRBV19,once,TRBD1,TRBJ1-5
TGTGCCAGCAGCTTAGAACAGGGGGCTTCCTACGAGCAGTACTTC,CASSLEQGASYEQYF,TRBV7-9,.,TRBD1,TRBJ2-7
TGTGCCAGCAGCTTAAACAGGATGGGATCACCCCTCCACTTT,CASSLNRMGSPLHF,TRBV7-2,.,.,TRBJ1-6
TGTGCCAGCAGTAAGGGACACAACACTGAAGCTTTCTTT,CASSKGHNTEAFF,TRBV6-1,once,.,TRBJ1-1
TGTGCCAGCCGCGGGGCCCTGAAGGCTGAAGCTTTCTTT,CASRGALKAEAFF,TRBV6-1,.,.,TRBJ1-1
TGTGCCAGCAGCGGACCCGGGACAGGGGAAAACACCATATATTTT,CASSGPGTGENTIYF,TRBV25-1,.,TRBD1,TRBJ1-3
TGCGCCAGCAGCGTCCCGGGACGAGGGGCAGATACGCAGTATTTT,CASSVPGRGADTQYF,TRBV5-1,.,.,TRBJ2-3
TGCGCCAGCAGCCGTTCTCTGAACACTGAAGCTTTCTTT,CASSRSLNTEAFF,TRBV5-1,.,.,TRBJ1-1
TGCGCCAGCAGCCCACCCGACAGCGGGGAGCTGTTTTTT,CASSPPDSGELFF,TRBV5-1,once,.,TRBJ2-2
TGCGCCAGCAGCCAAGAGCCGAAGTCCTACGAGCAGTACTTC,CASSQEPKSYEQYF,TRBV4-1,.,.,TRBJ2-7
TGCGCCAGCAGATATATACCGGGATTCGCTAATGAAAAACTGTTTTTT,CASRYIPGFANEKLFF,TRBV5-1,.,.,TRBJ1-4
TGTGCCGCAATGGCGGGAGGCGAGCAGTACTTC,CAAMAGGEQYF,TRBV6-1,.,TRBD2,TRBJ2-7
TGTGCCATCAGTGAAAGGCAGGGGGCCTACAATGAGCAGTTCTTC,CAISERQGAYNEQFF,TRBV10-3,.,TRBD1,TRBJ2-1
TGTGCCAGCAGTAGACAGGGGGCAAGTCAGCCCCAGCATTTT,CASSRQGASQPQHF,TRBV2,.,TRBD1,TRBJ1-5
TGTGCCAGCAGCTTTTCAAGGATGGATGGGACCCAGTACTTC,CASSFSRMDGTQYF,TRBV7-7,.,.,TRBJ2-5
TGTGCCAGCAGCGTAGGTGGAGGGCCCCAAGAGACCCAGTACTTC,CASSVGGGPQETQYF,TRBV9,.,.,TRBJ2-5
TGTGCCAGCAGTAAGGGGTCTGCAACTAATGAAAAACTGTTTTTT,CASSKGSATNEKLFF,TRBV2,.,.,TRBJ1-4
TGCAGCGTTGGCTACAATGGCTACACCTTC,CSVGYNGYTF,TRBV29-1,.,.,TRBJ1-2
TGTGCCAGCAGCTTAGGTCGGGGGTCCGAGCAGTACTTC,CASSLGRGSEQYF,TRBV7-9,.,.,TRBJ2-7
TGTGCCAGCAGCGGCCCGGGACTAGCGGACAATGAGCAGTTCTTC,CASSGPGLADNEQFF,TRBV5-6,.,TRBD2,TRBJ2-1
TGTGCCAGCAGTGGGGGGGGACAGGAGCTCTACGAGCAGTACTTC,CASSGGGQELYEQYF,TRBV28,.,.,TRBJ2-7
TGTGCCACCAGCAGAGATAGCAGGGGGGATGAAAAACTGTTTTTT,CATSRDSRGDEKLFF,TRBV15,.,TRBD1,TRBJ1-4
TGTGCCACCAGCAGAGATCGTGGGGTGGCGGGAGTCGAGCAGTACTTC,CATSRDRGVAGVEQYF,TRBV15,.,TRBD2,TRBJ2-7
TGTGCCAGCAGCGAGGGAGGGAACACTGAAGCTTTCTTT,CASSEGGNTEAFF,TRBV9,.,.,TRBJ1-1
TGTGCCAGCAGATCAGGGTTGTACGAGCAGTACTTC,CASRSGLYEQYF,TRBV28,.,.,TRBJ2-7
TGCGCCAGCAGTCAATGTACAGACTTCCACTCCTACGAGCAGTACTTC,CASSQCTDFHSYEQYF,TRBV23-1,once,.,TRBJ2-7
TGTGCCAGCAGCCAAGAACTAGCGGGAGCAGGGACCCAGTACTTC,CASSQELAGAGTQYF,TRBV14,once,TRBD2,TRBJ2-5
TGCAGCGCCAGGACTAGCACAGATACGCAGTATTTT,CSARTSTDTQYF,TRBV29-1,.,.,TRBJ2-3
TGTGCCAGCAGCTTAGAGGTCGGAGCAGATACGCAGTATTTT,CASSLEVGADTQYF,TRBV7-2,.,.,TRBJ2-3
TGTGCCAGCAGCTTAGACCCGACAGGGGTCTATGGCTACACCTTC,CASSLDPTGVYGYTF,TRBV7-2,.,TRBD1,TRBJ1-2
TGTGCCAGCAGCCAAGATCCGGGATACCAAGAGACCCAGTACTTC,CASSQDPGYQETQYF,TRBV4-2,.,.,TRBJ2-5
TGTGCCAGCAGCTTAGTGGAGGGATACTACGAGCAGTACTTC,CASSLVEGYYEQYF,TRBV7-9,once,.,TRBJ2-7
TGTGCCAGCAGCTTACAGCAGTTGGGCGAGCAGTACTTC,CASSLQQLGEQYF,TRBV7-9,.,.,TRBJ2-7
TGTGCCAGCAGCTTGGGGGCGGGAGGGGATACGCAGTATTTT,CASSLGAGGDTQYF,TRBV5-6,.,TRBD2,TRBJ2-3
TGTGCCATCAGTACGGGATACGAGCAGTACTTC,CAISTGYEQYF,TRBV10-3,.,.,TRBJ2-7
TGCGCCAGCAGCACCACCGACAGGGGGAATGAGCAGTTCTTC,CASSTTDRGNEQFF,TRBV5-1,.,TRBD1,TRBJ2-1
TGCGCCAGCAGCCAAGAATGGAACAGGCCTAACACTGAAGCTTTCTTT,CASSQEWNRPNTEAFF,TRBV4-1,.,.,TRBJ1-1
TGTGCCAGCAGCTTCCGCCCCTCAGGCGATGGCTACACCTTC,CASSFRPSGDGYTF,TRBV7-2,.,.,TRBJ1-2
TGCAGCGAGAGGTCGGGGAGCACAGATACGCAGTATTTT,CSERSGSTDTQYF,TRBV29-1,.,.,TRBJ2-3